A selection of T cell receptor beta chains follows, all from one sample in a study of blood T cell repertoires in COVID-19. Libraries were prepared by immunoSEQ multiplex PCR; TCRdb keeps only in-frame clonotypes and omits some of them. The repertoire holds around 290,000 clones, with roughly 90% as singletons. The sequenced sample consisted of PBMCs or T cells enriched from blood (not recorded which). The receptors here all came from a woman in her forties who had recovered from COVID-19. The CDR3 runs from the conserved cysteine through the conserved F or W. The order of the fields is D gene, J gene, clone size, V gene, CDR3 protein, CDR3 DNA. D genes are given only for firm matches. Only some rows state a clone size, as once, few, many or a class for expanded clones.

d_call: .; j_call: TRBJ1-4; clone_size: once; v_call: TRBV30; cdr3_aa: CAWSPSPLGEKLFF; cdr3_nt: TGTGCCTGGAGTCCCTCCCCACTAGGAGAAAAACTGTTTTTT
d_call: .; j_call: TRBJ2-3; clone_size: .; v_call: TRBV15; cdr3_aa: CATSRDRGPDTQYF; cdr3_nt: TGTGCCACCAGCAGAGATAGAGGGCCAGATACGCAGTATTTT
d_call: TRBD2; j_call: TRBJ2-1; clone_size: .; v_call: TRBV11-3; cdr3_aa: CASSASGTYNEQFF; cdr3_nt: TGTGCCAGCAGCGCTAGCGGAACCTACAATGAGCAGTTCTTC
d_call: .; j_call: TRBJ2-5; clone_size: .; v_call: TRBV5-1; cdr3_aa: CASTIPLWDSDQETQYF; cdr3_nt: TGCGCCAGCACCATCCCCCTTTGGGACTCAGACCAAGAGACCCAGTACTTC
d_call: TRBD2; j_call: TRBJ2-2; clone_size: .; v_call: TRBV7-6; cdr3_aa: CASSLNRAGANTGELFF; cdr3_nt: TGTGCCAGCAGCTTAAACCGAGCGGGGGCGAACACCGGGGAGCTGTTTTTT
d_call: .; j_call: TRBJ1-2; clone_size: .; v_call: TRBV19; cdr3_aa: CASSRQAFGYGYTF; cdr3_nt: TGTGCCAGTAGTAGACAGGCCTTCGGCTATGGCTACACCTTC
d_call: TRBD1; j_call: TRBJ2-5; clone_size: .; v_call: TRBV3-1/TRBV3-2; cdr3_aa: CASSQAAGQGARETQYF; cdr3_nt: TGTGCCAGCAGCCAGGCTGCTGGACAGGGGGCTAGAGAGACCCAGTACTTC
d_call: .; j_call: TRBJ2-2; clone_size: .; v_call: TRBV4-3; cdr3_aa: CASSQSPGVDTGELFF; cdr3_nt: TGCGCCAGCAGCCAATCGCCAGGGGTGGACACCGGGGAGCTGTTTTTT
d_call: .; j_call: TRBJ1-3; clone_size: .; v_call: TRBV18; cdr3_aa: CASSPQGFSGNTIYF; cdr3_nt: TGTGCCAGCTCACCACAGGGGTTCTCTGGAAACACCATATATTTT
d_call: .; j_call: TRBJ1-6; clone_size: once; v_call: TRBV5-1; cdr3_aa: CASSLREGYNSPLHF; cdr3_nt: TGCGCCAGCAGCTTGAGGGAGGGCTATAATTCACCCCTCCACTTT
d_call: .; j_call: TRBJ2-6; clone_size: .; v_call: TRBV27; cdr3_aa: CASTEFSGANVLTF; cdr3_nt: TGTGCCAGCACCGAGTTCTCTGGGGCCAACGTCCTGACTTTC
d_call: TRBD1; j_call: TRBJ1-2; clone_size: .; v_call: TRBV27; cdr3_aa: CASRRTGQGVHGYTF; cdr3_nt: TGTGCCAGCAGGCGCACGGGACAGGGTGTTCACGGCTACACCTTC
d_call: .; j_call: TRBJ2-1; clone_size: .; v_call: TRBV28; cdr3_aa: CASNQATYNEQFF; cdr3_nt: TGTGCCAGCAATCAAGCAACCTACAATGAGCAGTTCTTC
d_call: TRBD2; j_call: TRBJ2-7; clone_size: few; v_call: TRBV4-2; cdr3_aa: CASSQDMASGINEQYF; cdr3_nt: TGTGCCAGCAGCCAAGACATGGCTAGCGGGATAAACGAGCAGTACTTC
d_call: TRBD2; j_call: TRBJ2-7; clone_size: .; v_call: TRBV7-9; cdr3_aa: CASSLSRWQGLDYYEQYF; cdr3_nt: TGTGCCAGCAGCTTAAGTAGGTGGCAGGGACTAGACTACTACGAGCAGTACTTC
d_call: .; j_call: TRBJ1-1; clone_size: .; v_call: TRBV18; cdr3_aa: CASSPGRTEAFF; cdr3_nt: TGTGCCAGCTCACCAGGGAGAACTGAAGCTTTCTTT
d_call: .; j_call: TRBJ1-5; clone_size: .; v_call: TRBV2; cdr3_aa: CASSPRITYQPQHF; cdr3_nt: TGTGCCAGCAGCCCCCGAATAACTTATCAGCCCCAGCATTTT
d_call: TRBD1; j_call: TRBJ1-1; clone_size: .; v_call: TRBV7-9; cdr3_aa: CASSYTGAMNTEAFF; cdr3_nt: TGTGCCAGCAGCTACACAGGGGCCATGAACACTGAAGCTTTCTTT
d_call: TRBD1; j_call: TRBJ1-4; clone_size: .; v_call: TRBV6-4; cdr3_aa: CASSRRGQLGNEKLFF; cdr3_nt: TGTGCCAGCAGTCGCAGGGGACAGTTAGGAAATGAAAAACTGTTTTTT
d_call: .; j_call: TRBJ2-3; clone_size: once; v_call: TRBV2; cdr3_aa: CASSQLTDTQYF; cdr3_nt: TGTGCCAGCTCACAGCTCACAGATACGCAGTATTTT
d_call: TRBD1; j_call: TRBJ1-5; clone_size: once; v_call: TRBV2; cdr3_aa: CASRIRGNQPQHF; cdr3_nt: TGTGCCAGCAGAATCAGGGGGAATCAGCCCCAGCATTTT
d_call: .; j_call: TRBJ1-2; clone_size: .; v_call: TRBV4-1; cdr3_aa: CASSQEWSGPYGYTF; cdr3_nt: TGCGCCAGCAGCCAAGAATGGAGCGGGCCGTATGGCTACACCTTC
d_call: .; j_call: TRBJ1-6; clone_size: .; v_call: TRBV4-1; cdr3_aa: CATGDSSYNSPLHF; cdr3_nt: TGCGCCACAGGGGATAGCTCCTATAATTCACCCCTCCACTTT
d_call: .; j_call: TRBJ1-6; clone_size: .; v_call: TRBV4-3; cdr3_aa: CASSQRRGLLTPLHF; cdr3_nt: TGCGCCAGCAGCCAACGAAGGGGCCTTCTTACACCCCTCCACTTT
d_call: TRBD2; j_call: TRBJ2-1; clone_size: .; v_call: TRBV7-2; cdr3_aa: CASSLSLAGDEQFF; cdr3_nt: TGTGCCAGCAGCTTATCACTAGCGGGGGATGAGCAGTTCTTC
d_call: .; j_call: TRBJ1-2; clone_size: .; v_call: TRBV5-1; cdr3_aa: CASSLGGAFGYTF; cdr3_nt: TGCGCCAGCAGCTTGGGGGGCGCGTTTGGCTACACCTTC